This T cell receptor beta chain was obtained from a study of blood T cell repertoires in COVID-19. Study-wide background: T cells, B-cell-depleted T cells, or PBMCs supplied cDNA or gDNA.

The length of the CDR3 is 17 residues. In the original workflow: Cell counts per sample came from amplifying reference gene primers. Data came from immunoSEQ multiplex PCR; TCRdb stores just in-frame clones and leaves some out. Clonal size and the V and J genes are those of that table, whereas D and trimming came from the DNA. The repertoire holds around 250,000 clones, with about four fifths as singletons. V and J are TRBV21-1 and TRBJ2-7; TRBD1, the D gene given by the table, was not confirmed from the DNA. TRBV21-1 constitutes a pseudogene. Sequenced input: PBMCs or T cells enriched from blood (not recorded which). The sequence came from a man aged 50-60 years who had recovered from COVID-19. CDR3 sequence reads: CASSKGRGWDNSYEQYF. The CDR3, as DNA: TGTGCCAGCAGCAAGGGACGAGGGTGGGACAACTCCTACGAGCAGTACTTC.